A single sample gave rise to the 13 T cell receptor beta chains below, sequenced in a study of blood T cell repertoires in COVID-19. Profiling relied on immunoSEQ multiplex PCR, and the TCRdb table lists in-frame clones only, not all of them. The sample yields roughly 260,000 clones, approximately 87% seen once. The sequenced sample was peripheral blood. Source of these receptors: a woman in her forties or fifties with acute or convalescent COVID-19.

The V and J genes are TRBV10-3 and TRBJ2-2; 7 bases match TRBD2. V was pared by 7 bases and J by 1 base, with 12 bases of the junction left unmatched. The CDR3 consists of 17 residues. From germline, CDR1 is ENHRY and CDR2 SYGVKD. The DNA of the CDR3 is TGTGCCATCAATAGGGGCCTCTCTAGCGGGAACACCGGGGAGCTGTTTTTT. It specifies CAINRGLSSGNTGELFF.

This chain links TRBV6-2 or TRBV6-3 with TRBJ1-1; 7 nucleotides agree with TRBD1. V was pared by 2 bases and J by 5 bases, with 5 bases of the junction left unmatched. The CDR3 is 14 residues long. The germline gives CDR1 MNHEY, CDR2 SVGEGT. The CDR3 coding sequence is TGTGCCAGCAGTTACCGGGCAGGGGGAACTGAAGCTTTCTTT. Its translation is CASSYRAGGTEAFF.

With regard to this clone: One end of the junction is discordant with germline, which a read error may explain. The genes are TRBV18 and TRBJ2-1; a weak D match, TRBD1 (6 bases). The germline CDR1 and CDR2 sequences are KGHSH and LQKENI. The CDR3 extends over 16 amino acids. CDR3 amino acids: CASSTPGTRGANEQFF. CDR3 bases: TGTGCCAGCTCAACACCAGGGACCAGGGGCGCCAATGAGCAGTTCTTC.

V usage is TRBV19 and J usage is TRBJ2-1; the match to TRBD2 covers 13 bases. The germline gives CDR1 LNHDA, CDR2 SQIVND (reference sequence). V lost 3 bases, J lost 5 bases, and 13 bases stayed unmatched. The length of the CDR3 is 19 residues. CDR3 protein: CASSMTFFGLAGADNEQFF. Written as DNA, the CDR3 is TGTGCCAGTAGTATGACGTTCTTTGGACTAGCGGGAGCGGACAATGAGCAGTTCTTC. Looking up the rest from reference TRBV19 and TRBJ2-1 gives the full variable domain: DGGITQSPKYLFRKEGQNVTLSCEQNLNHDAMYWYRQDPGQGLRLIYYSQIVNDFQKGDIAEGYSVSREKKESFPLTVTSAQKNPTAFYLCASSMTFFGLAGADNEQFFGPGTRLTVL.

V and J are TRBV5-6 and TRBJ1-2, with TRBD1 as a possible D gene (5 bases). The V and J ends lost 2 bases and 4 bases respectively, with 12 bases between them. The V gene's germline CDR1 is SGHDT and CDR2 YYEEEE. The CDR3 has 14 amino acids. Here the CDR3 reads CASSFQGGAYGYTF. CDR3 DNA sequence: TGTGCCAGCAGCTTTCAAGGAGGGGCCTATGGCTACACCTTC.

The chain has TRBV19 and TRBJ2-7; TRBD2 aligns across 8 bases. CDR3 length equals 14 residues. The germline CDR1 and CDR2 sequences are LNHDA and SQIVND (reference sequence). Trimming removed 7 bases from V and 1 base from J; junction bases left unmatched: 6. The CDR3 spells CASTPGLGSYEQYF. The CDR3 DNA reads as TGTGCCAGTACTCCGGGACTAGGATCCTACGAGCAGTACTTC.

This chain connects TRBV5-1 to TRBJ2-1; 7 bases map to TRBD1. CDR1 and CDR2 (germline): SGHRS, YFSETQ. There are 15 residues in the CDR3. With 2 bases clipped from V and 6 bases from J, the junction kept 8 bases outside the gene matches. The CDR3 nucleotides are TGCGCCAGCAGCTTCCCCTGGGCAGGGGGCAATGAGCAGTTCTTC. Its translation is CASSFPWAGGNEQFF.

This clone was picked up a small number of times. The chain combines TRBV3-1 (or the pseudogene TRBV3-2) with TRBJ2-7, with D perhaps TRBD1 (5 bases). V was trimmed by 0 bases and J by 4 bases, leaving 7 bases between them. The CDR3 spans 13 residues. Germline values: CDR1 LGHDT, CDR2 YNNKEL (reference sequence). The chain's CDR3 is CASSQDPGYEQYF. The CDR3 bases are TGTGCCAGCAGCCAAGATCCAGGGTACGAGCAGTACTTC.

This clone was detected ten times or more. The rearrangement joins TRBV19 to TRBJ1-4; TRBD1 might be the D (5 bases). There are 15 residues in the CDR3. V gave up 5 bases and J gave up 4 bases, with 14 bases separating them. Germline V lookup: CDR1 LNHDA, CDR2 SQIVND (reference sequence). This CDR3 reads CASSLQVASNEKLFF. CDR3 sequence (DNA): TGTGCCAGTAGTTTACAGGTCGCCAGTAATGAAAAACTGTTTTTT.

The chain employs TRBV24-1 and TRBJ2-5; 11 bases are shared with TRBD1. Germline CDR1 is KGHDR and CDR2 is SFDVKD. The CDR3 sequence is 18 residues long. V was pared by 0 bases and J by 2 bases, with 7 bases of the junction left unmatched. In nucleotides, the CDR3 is TGTGCCACCAGTGATTTGGGGGGGGACAGGGGGATTCAAGAGACCCAGTACTTC. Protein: CATSDLGGDRGIQETQYF.

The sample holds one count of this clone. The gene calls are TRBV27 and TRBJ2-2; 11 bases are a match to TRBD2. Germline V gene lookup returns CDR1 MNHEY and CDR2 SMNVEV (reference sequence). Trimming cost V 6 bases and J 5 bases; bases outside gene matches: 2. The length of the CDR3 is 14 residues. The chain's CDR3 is CASRGLADTGELFF. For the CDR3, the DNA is TGTGCCAGCAGGGGACTAGCGGATACCGGGGAGCTGTTTTTT.

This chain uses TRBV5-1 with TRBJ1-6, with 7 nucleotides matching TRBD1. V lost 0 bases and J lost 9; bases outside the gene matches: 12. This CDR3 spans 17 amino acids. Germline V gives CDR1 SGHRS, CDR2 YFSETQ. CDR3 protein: CASSLGRRQGGISPLHF. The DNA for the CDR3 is TGCGCCAGCAGCTTGGGTCGTCGCCAGGGGGGCATTTCACCCCTCCACTTT.

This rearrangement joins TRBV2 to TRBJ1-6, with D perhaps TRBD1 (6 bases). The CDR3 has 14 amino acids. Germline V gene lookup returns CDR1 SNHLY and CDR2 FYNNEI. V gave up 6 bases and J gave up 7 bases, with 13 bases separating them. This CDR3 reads CASSVGQPNSPLHF. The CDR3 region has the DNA TGTGCCAGCAGCGTTGGACAGCCGAATTCACCCCTCCACTTT.